Following are 14 T cell receptor beta chains from one sample sequenced in a study of CD8 T cells in Susac syndrome. An amount of RNA that ranged from roughly 0.5 to 1 ug was reverse transcribed with random hexamers. TCRdb independently ran MiXCR on the immunoSEQ multiplex PCR reads; one entry per CDR3 protein. The sample carries about 190,000 distinct CDR3 sequences, roughly 92% recorded once. The sample was CD4+ T cells from PBMCs. Receptors were obtained from a human donor in good health.

V usage is TRBV7-2 and J usage is TRBJ1-5; D gene ambiguous. Trimming shortened V by 2 bases and J by 7 bases, and 21 bases separated the two germline ends. The CDR3 runs to 17 residues. Germline CDR1 is SGHTA and CDR2 is FQGNSA. The CDR3 loop reads CASSLINSITGGQPQHF. The CDR3 DNA is TGTGCCAGCAGCTTAATAAATTCGATAACGGGCGGGCAGCCCCAGCATTTT.

The chain links TRBV29-1 to TRBJ1-1; 9 nucleotides agree with TRBD1. The CDR3 contains 13 residues. Germline trimming cut 5 bases from V and 10 bases from J; bases unmatched to any gene: 11. Germline CDR1 and CDR2: SQVTM and ANQGSEA. CDR3 bases: TGCAGCGTTCCCCCAGGACAGGGGTCCCGAGCTTTCTTT. As protein: CSVPPGQGSRAFF.

This clonotype was counted a single time. The V gene is TRBV5-1, the J gene TRBJ2-1; 8 nucleotides line up with TRBD2. Germline-derived CDR1 and CDR2 are SGHRS and YFSETQ. V gave up 5 bases and J gave up 5 bases; unmatched junction bases: 12. This CDR3 is built from 16 residues. CDR3 sequence reads: CASRAGTGLANNEQFF. CDR3 sequence (DNA): TGCGCCAGCAGGGCGGGGACTGGACTAGCCAACAATGAGCAGTTCTTC.

The rearrangement uses TRBV15 and TRBJ1-2; D ambiguous. Trimming removed 0 bases from V and 7 bases from J, with 12 bases in between. The germline CDR1 and CDR2 sequences are LNHNV and YYDKDF (reference sequence). The CDR3 totals 14 residues. The DNA of the CDR3 is TGTGCCACCAGCAGAGACCCCCGCGTGGGTGGCTACACCTTC. It yields the protein CATSRDPRVGGYTF.

This chain joins TRBV7-9 and TRBJ2-6; the D is unclear. Per the germline V gene, CDR1 is SEHNR and CDR2 is FQNEAQ (reference sequence). V was clipped by 5 bases and J by 4 bases, with 12 bases between them. CDR3 length: 15 residues. CDR3 sequence (DNA): TGTGCCAGCAGCCCGAGAACCTGGGGGGCCAACGTCCTGACTTTC. Translation gives CASSPRTWGANVLTF.

This rearrangement joins TRBV3-1 to TRBJ2-7, with D hard to call. CDR1 is LGHDT and CDR2 is YNNKEL in the germline V gene (reference sequence). V shed 3 bases and J shed 0 bases, with 6 bases lying between them. This CDR3 region has 13 residues. The CDR3, as DNA: TGTGCCAGCAGCCATCACAGCTCCTACGAGCAGTACGTC. Translation: CASSHHSSYEQYV.

The rearrangement links TRBV19 to TRBJ2-3, with 7 bases aligning to TRBD1. This CDR3 spans 15 amino acids. Trimming removed 11 bases from V and 2 bases from J; junction bases left unmatched: 13. From germline, CDR1 is LNHDA and CDR2 SQIVND (reference sequence). CDR3 residues: CASKQGLTFTDTQYF. The CDR3 coding sequence is TGTGCCTCAAAACAGGGGCTAACGTTCACAGATACGCAGTATTTT.

This chain links TRBV5-4 with TRBJ2-7; D not resolved. Germline assignment: CDR1 SGHNT and CDR2 YYREEE (reference sequence). CDR3 length: 12 amino acids. The V end lost 5 bases, the J end lost 0 bases, and 6 bases lay between the germline ends. The CDR3 coding sequence is TGTGCCAGCAGTACGCCCTCCTACGAGCAGTACTTC. Its protein is CASSTPSYEQYF.

The J gene is TRBJ2-3, the V gene TRBV12-3 or TRBV12-4; 8 bases line up with TRBD1. J gave up 4 bases and V 11 bases, and 11 bases lay outside the gene matches. This CDR3 comprises 14 residues. The CDR3 region is CAGSQGAGADTQYF. CDR3 DNA: TGTGCCGGATCTCAGGGGGCGGGCGCAGATACGCAGTATTTT.

The chain combines TRBV10-3 with TRBJ2-2, with 8 bases matching TRBD2. The CDR3 is made up of 14 amino acids. After removal of 5 bases from V and 4 bases from J, the junction contained 3 bases not matched to a gene. The germline gives CDR1 ENHRY, CDR2 SYGVKD. The CDR3 DNA reads as TGTGCCATCAGTAGCGGGGGAACCACCGGGGAGCTGTTTTTT. Its translation is CAISSGGTTGELFF.

This rearrangement joins TRBV30 to TRBJ2-5, with D uncertain. Germline V gene data show CDR1 as GTSNPN and CDR2 as SVGIG (reference sequence). V lost 3 bases, J lost 2 bases, and 7 bases lay in between. This CDR3 has 12 residues. The CDR3 protein is CAWRPGQETQYF. The CDR3 coding sequence is TGTGCCTGGAGACCAGGACAAGAGACCCAGTACTTC.

The chain recombines TRBV6-5 with TRBJ2-2; D might be TRBD2 (6 bases). V dropped 4 bases and J dropped 2 bases, with 14 bases sitting between them. The CDR3 runs to 16 residues. Germline V lookup: CDR1 MNHEY, CDR2 SVGAGI. DNA of the CDR3: TGTGCCAGCAGTTTCCAGCTGGGAGGAAACACCGGGGAGCTGTTTTTT. Translating gives CASSFQLGGNTGELFF.

This clonotype turned up a few times. At one boundary the junction diverges from the germline segment, which might be a read error. V usage is TRBV5-1 and J usage is TRBJ1-6, with 9 bases that match TRBD1. CDR1 and CDR2 from the germline V gene are SGHRS and YFSETQ. This CDR3 has 14 amino acids. The CDR3 region has the DNA TGTGCCAGCAGTTTCGGACAGGGGAACTCACCCCTCCACTTT. Residues: CASSFGQGNSPLHF.

The chain joins TRBV3-1 to TRBJ1-2; 7 bases match TRBD1. This CDR3 comprises 13 residues. Germline V gene sequence: CDR1 LGHDT, CDR2 YNNKEL (reference sequence). V gave up 4 bases and J gave up 5 bases; unmatched junction bases: 4. The CDR3 sequence is CASSRGTEYGYTF. The CDR3 DNA sequence: TGTGCCAGCAGCCGGGGGACAGAGTATGGCTACACCTTC.